The present entry profiles one T cell receptor beta chain with its context. Its antigen is currently unknown. The PCR had 60 Vbeta and 13 Jbeta primers. The protocol was immunoSEQ multiplex PCR, while the TCRdb copy is restricted to in-frame clones and leaves out a portion. Among about 190,000 clones listed, less than 90% were seen once. These data come from a study of cytomegalovirus exposure and HLA in healthy donors. Findings and caveats of the study: Data from an earlier analysis indicated that most TCR beta V segments were productive either about 87% or about 30% of the time. Later, TCR association rates were found to vary by HLA locus, highest for DRB1 and lowest for HLA-C.

Sequenced input: PBMCs. This clonotype was sampled from a woman between 25 and 40 years old in good health and CMV-seronegative.

The CDR3: CASTGQGSYEQYF. CDR3 sequence (DNA): TGTGCCAGCACTGGACAGGGCTCCTACGAGCAGTACTTC. The V and J genes are TRBV6-1 and TRBJ2-7, with 8 bases lining up with TRBD1. Germline-derived CDR1 and CDR2 are MNHNS and SASEGT. This CDR3 spans 13 amino acids. With V trimmed by 7 bases and J by 0 bases, 2 bases remained unmatched.